This T cell receptor (beta chain) was recorded in a study of control samples from healthy donors and cancer patients. The V gene's germline CDR1 is MGHRA and CDR2 YSYEKL. This CDR3 spans 14 amino acids. V lost 4 bases, J lost 8 bases, and 10 bases stayed unmatched. Sequencing was performed with immunoSEQ multiplex PCR; in TCRdb, only in-frame clones are kept and a portion is missing. The sample shows 100,000 to 150,000 clones, 85% to 95% of them seen only once. The sequence derives from a man in his fifties with head and neck cancer. The chain has TRBV4-1 and TRBJ2-7; 8 nucleotides align to TRBD1. The material sequenced was PBMCs. DNA for the CDR3: TGCGCCAGCAGCCTGACGGACAGGGAAATCAAGCAGTACTTC. Its translation: CASSLTDREIKQYF.